This entry lists 23 T cell receptor beta chains sequenced from one sample in a study of OX40 agonist ivuxolimab in advanced cancers. TCRdb keeps only in-frame clones here, not all; method: immunoSEQ multiplex PCR. The repertoire holds approximately 82,000 clones, roughly 85% seen once, with 2% to 3% in the top ten. This specimen consisted of CD4+ or CD8+ T cells sorted from blood, obtained in a trial of the OX40 agonist ivuxolimab. The receptor source for this set is an adult with an advanced solid tumor such as melanoma, head and neck, liver or kidney cancer.

The chain recombines TRBV5-1 with TRBJ2-3, with D unresolved. Trimming stripped 3 bases from V and 0 bases from J, with 8 bases between. The V gene's germline CDR1 is SGHRS and CDR2 YFSETQ. This CDR3 contains 14 residues. CDR3: CASSSQASTDTQYF. The CDR3 DNA reads as TGCGCCAGCAGCTCACAAGCGAGCACAGATACGCAGTATTTT.

The rearrangement links TRBV14 to TRBJ1-4; TRBD1 might be the D (6 bases). V dropped 4 bases and J dropped 8 bases, with 29 bases sitting between them. CDR1 is SGHDN, CDR2 FVKESK, per germline. The CDR3 contains 19 residues. CDR3 bases: TGTGCCAGCAGCCCGACCACCGGGCCAGGGGTTTCCATAGGGGAAAAACTGTTTTTT. The encoded protein is CASSPTTGPGVSIGEKLFF. The whole variable domain, filled in from reference TRBV14 and TRBJ1-4, reads EAGVTQFPSHSVIEKGQTVTLRCDPISGHDNLYWYRRVMGKEIKFLLHFVKESKQDESGMPNNRFLAERTGGTYSTLKVQPAELEDSGVYFCASSPTTGPGVSIGEKLFFGSGTQLSVL.

The rearrangement links TRBV19 to TRBJ1-6; 7 bases agree with TRBD1. The germline V gene encodes CDR1 LNHDA and CDR2 SQIVND (reference sequence). The CDR3 consists of 16 residues. V was pared by 4 bases and J by 9 bases, with 12 bases of the junction left unmatched. The CDR3 DNA sequence: TGTGCCAGTAGTACCCAGACAGGGTCCTTGGGTTCACCCCTCCACTTT. Translation: CASSTQTGSLGSPLHF. Full variable domain (outside the CDR3, taken from reference TRBV19 and TRBJ1-6): DGGITQSPKYLFRKEGQNVTLSCEQNLNHDAMYWYRQDPGQGLRLIYYSQIVNDFQKGDIAEGYSVSREKKESFPLTVTSAQKNPTAFYLCASSTQTGSLGSPLHFGNGTRLTVT.

This clone was seen only once. V and J are TRBV4-1 and TRBJ1-5; TRBD1 might be the D (5 bases). CDR1 MGHRA and CDR2 YSYEKL come from the germline V gene. CDR3 length: 16 amino acids. V lost 1 base and J 0 bases, leaving 10 bases between the germline ends. The CDR3 region has the DNA TGCGCCAGCAGCCAAGTGGGGCAGTCTAGCAATCAGCCCCAGCATTTT. Amino acid sequence: CASSQVGQSSNQPQHF.

The chain employs TRBV28 and TRBJ1-4, with TRBD1 as a possible D gene (6 bases). The CDR3 totals 14 residues. CDR1 is MDHEN and CDR2 is SYDVKM in the germline V gene. Trimming took off 7 bases at V and 8 bases at J, with 17 bases between the two ends. This CDR3 reads CASTETGFEEKLFF. Written as DNA, the CDR3 is TGTGCCAGCACCGAAACAGGGTTCGAGGAAAAACTGTTTTTT.

The chain employs TRBV9 and TRBJ2-5, with 15 positions matching TRBD2. The germline V gene has CDR1 SGDLS and CDR2 YYNGEE. CDR3 size: 15 residues. Trimming took 3 bases from V and 3 from J; bases not matched to a gene: 0. Here the CDR3 DNA reads TGTGCCAGCAGCGGGACTAGCGGGGGGGAAGAGACCCAGTACTTC. It encodes CASSGTSGGEETQYF.

The CDR3 reads CARSEAQGAPRDYSGNTIYF. The DNA of the CDR3 is TGTGCCAGAAGCGAGGCCCAGGGGGCTCCGAGGGATTACTCTGGAAACACCATATATTTT. The chain joins TRBV5-3 to TRBJ1-3; 8 bases map to TRBD1. TRBV5-3 is reported as an ORF; its role is uncertain. This CDR3 comprises 20 residues. Losses at the gene ends were 4 bases for V and 0 bases for J; bases not matched to a gene: 18.

The rearrangement joins TRBV9 to TRBJ2-7; D might be TRBD2 (5 bases). Germline V gene data show CDR1 as SGDLS and CDR2 as YYNGEE. This CDR3 has 14 amino acids. Trimming removed 1 base from V and 2 bases from J, with 10 bases in between. For the CDR3, the DNA is TGTGCCAGCAGCGTAACCCACGGGGCCTACGAGCAGTACTTC. Translation: CASSVTHGAYEQYF.

CDR3 region: CASSPTGGNTGELFF. CDR3 in DNA: TGTGCCAGCAGCCCGACGGGGGGAAACACCGGGGAGCTGTTTTTT. The chain employs TRBV11-3 and TRBJ2-2, with 7 positions matching TRBD2. V was pared by 5 bases and J by 2 bases, with 5 bases of the junction left unmatched. The CDR3 runs 15 residues. Germline CDR1 reads SGHNT; CDR2 reads YENEEA.

The V call is TRBV7-5, the J call TRBJ2-4; whether TRBD1, the table's D call, matches the DNA was not checked. TRBV7-5 counts as a pseudogene. This CDR3 has 18 amino acids. The CDR3 DNA follows: TGTGTCAGAAGCTTAGTAGTTGGGGGACACTTAGCCAAAAACATTCAGTACTTC. It codes for CVRSLVVGGHLAKNIQYF.

The chain combines TRBV7-8 with TRBJ1-3; D gene unclear. The CDR3 has 14 residues. With 0 bases removed from V and 4 bases from J, the gap between germline ends came to 7 bases. Germline CDR1 reads SGHVS; CDR2 reads FQNEAQ. The CDR3 DNA reads as TGTGCCAGCAGCTTAGCGACCCTGGGAAACACCATATATTTT. Translating gives CASSLATLGNTIYF.

The chain employs TRBV28 and TRBJ1-4; no reliable D call. CDR3 length: 17 amino acids. The V and J ends lost 1 base and 3 bases respectively, with 15 bases between them. The V gene's germline CDR1 is MDHEN and CDR2 SYDVKM. This chain's CDR3 is CASSLLQDRRSNEKLFF. Here the CDR3 DNA reads TGTGCCAGCAGTTTATTGCAGGATCGGAGATCTAATGAAAAACTGTTTTTT.

The chain combines TRBV2 with TRBJ1-2; no clear D. V shed 4 bases and J shed 7 bases, with 7 bases lying between them. There are 11 residues in the CDR3. Germline lookup yields CDR1 SNHLY and CDR2 FYNNEI. As DNA, the CDR3 is TGTGCCAGCAGTGTTGTTGGTGGCTACACCTTC. Translating gives CASSVVGGYTF. Supplemented by reference TRBV2 and TRBJ1-2, the full variable domain reads EPEVTQTPSHQVTQMGQEVILRCVPISNHLYFYWYRQILGQKVEFLVSFYNNEISEKSEIFDDQFSVERPDGSNFTLKIRSTKLEDSAMYFCASSVVGGYTFGSGTRLTVV.

This chain uses TRBV7-2 with TRBJ1-2; D is possibly TRBD1 (5 bases). The CDR3 is 13 residues long. CDR1 is SGHTA and CDR2 is FQGNSA in the germline V gene. V dropped 5 bases and J dropped 5 bases, with 12 bases sitting between them. DNA for the CDR3: TGTGCCAGCAGCCCCAAGACAGAATATGGCTACACCTTC. Protein sequence: CASSPKTEYGYTF. Based on the CDR3 plus reference TRBV7-2 and TRBJ1-2, the full variable domain is GAGVSQSPSNKVTEKGKDVELRCDPISGHTALYWYRQSLGQGLEFLIYFQGNSAPDKSGLPSDRFSAERTGGSVSTLTIQRTQQEDSAVYLCASSPKTEYGYTFGSGTRLTVV.

This chain links TRBV7-3 with TRBJ2-1; 9 bases are shared with TRBD2. The germline gives CDR1 SGHTA, CDR2 FQGTGA. The CDR3 contains 16 residues. V shed 1 base, J shed 8 bases, and the junction held 9 bases outside the gene matches. DNA of the CDR3: TGTGCCAGCAGCTTAAATGCGGTAGCGGGGGAACATGAGCAGTTCTTC. Translated, it gives CASSLNAVAGEHEQFF.

Turning to this clone: This sample also contains other DNA sequences that code for the same CDR3. The chain couples TRBV5-1 to TRBJ1-1; TRBD1 matches at 9 bases. The CDR3 is 13 residues long. Unmatched junction bases numbered 4, after V lost 4 bases and J lost 6 bases. Germline V CDR1 and CDR2: SGHRS, YFSETQ. The CDR3 DNA follows: TGCGCCAGCAGCCTTCGACAGGGGGCTGAAGCTTTCTTT. Its protein product is CASSLRQGAEAFF.

V gene TRBV28 combines with J gene TRBJ2-7, with no clear D. The length of the CDR3 is 13 residues. V lost 3 bases and J 0 bases, leaving 6 bases between the germline ends. Germline V lookup: CDR1 MDHEN, CDR2 SYDVKM. The CDR3 sequence: CASSFDLSYEQYF. CDR3 nucleotides: TGTGCCAGCAGTTTTGACCTCTCCTACGAGCAGTACTTC.

V gene TRBV11-2 combines with J gene TRBJ1-2, with D possibly TRBD1 on 5 matching bases. Trimming left V 5 bases short and J 8 bases short, with 18 bases between. The CDR3 is made up of 14 amino acids. From germline, CDR1 is SGHAT and CDR2 FQNNGV. The CDR3 protein is CASSLPREGEGYTF. In nucleotides, the CDR3 is TGTGCCAGCAGCCTCCCCAGGGAAGGGGAAGGCTACACCTTC.

The chain employs TRBV9 and TRBJ1-6, with 9 bases matching TRBD1. V lost 2 bases and J lost 9; bases outside the gene matches: 9. This CDR3 is built from 16 residues. Germline CDR1 and CDR2: SGDLS and YYNGEE. CDR3 DNA sequence: TGTGCCAGCAGCGTTGCCTCGGGACAGGGCGGTTCACCCCTCCACTTT. Translation: CASSVASGQGGSPLHF. The variable domain in full, completed from reference TRBV9 and TRBJ1-6, reads DSGVTQTPKHLITATGQRVTLRCSPRSGDLSVYWYQQSLDQGLQFLIQYYNGEERAKGNILERFSAQQFPDLHSELNLSSLELGDSALYFCASSVASGQGGSPLHFGNGTRLTVT.

J is TRBJ1-5 and V is TRBV19, with D unclear. The CDR3 has 13 amino acids. Germline lookup yields CDR1 LNHDA and CDR2 SQIVND (reference sequence). The V end was cut by 6 bases, the J end by 5 bases, with 11 bases between. The CDR3 DNA reads as TGTGCCAGTAGGGTCAAGGGCCATCAGCCCCAGCATTTT. Residues: CASRVKGHQPQHF. The variable domain in full, with the rest retrieved from reference TRBV19 and TRBJ1-5, is DGGITQSPKYLFRKEGQNVTLSCEQNLNHDAMYWYRQDPGQGLRLIYYSQIVNDFQKGDIAEGYSVSREKKESFPLTVTSAQKNPTAFYLCASRVKGHQPQHFGDGTRLSIL.

The rearrangement joins TRBV30 to TRBJ2-5; 10 nucleotides match TRBD2. V shed 4 bases and J 2 bases; nucleotides not matched to a gene: 4. Per germline, CDR1 GTSNPN and CDR2 SVGIG (reference sequence). The length of the CDR3 is 14 residues. As DNA, the CDR3 is TGTGCCTGGACCAGCGGGGGGGGTCAAGAGACCCAGTACTTC. It is translated as CAWTSGGGQETQYF.

This rearrangement joins TRBV10-1 to TRBJ2-7, with TRBD1 matching over 7 bases. J gave up 6 bases and V 7 bases, and 9 bases lay outside the gene matches. The CDR3 length is 13 residues. Germline V gene lookup returns CDR1 WNHNN and CDR2 SYGVQD (reference sequence). The CDR3 protein is CASILGQWSEQYF. CDR3 sequence (DNA): TGCGCCAGCATTCTGGGACAGTGGAGCGAGCAGTACTTC.

V is TRBV29-1 and J is TRBJ2-7; 8 nucleotides match TRBD1. The germline CDR1 and CDR2 sequences are SQVTM and ANQGSEA. With 5 bases clipped from V and 2 bases from J, the junction kept 2 bases outside the gene matches. The CDR3 totals 12 residues. The CDR3, as DNA: TGCAGCGTTAGACAGGGGACCTACGAGCAGTACTTC. Translating gives CSVRQGTYEQYF.